Presented here are 5 T cell receptor beta chains from one specimen sequenced in a study of blood T cell repertoires in COVID-19. Produced via immunoSEQ multiplex PCR; TCRdb's table is partial and in-frame only. Here the sample spans about 210,000 clones, around four fifths being singletons. The sequenced sample was peripheral blood. All receptors derive from an elderly woman with COVID-19, enrolled during active disease.

As DNA, the CDR3 is TGTGCCAGTAGTATAGACTTCCCAGGGGACGATCGCACAGATACGCAGTATTTT. It yields the protein CASSIDFPGDDRTDTQYF. The chain is built from TRBV19 and TRBJ2-3; the D gene is possibly TRBD1 (6 bases). Trimming took off 0 bases at V and 1 base at J, with 17 bases between the two ends. Germline CDR1 and CDR2: LNHDA and SQIVND (reference sequence). The CDR3 covers 18 residues.

The chain has TRBV10-3 and TRBJ1-2, with TRBD1 as a possible D gene (6 bases). The V and J ends lost 6 bases and 0 bases respectively, with 11 bases between them. This CDR3 has 14 residues. CDR1 is ENHRY and CDR2 is SYGVKD in the germline V gene. The CDR3 loop is CAISRDKSNYGYTF. CDR3 in DNA: TGTGCCATCAGCCGGGACAAATCTAACTATGGCTACACCTTC.

The rearrangement uses TRBV28 and TRBJ2-7; TRBD2 might be the D (6 bases). The CDR3 sequence is 16 residues long. The germline V gene encodes CDR1 MDHEN and CDR2 SYDVKM. V gave up 5 bases and J gave up 3 bases, with 20 bases separating them. The CDR3 loop is CASSPGGVILLYEQYV. The CDR3 DNA sequence: TGTGCCAGCAGTCCCGGCGGGGTTATACTCCTCTACGAGCAGTACGTC.

As to this clone: Relative to the germline gene, one junction end is altered; a read error may explain this. The chain has TRBV10-3 and TRBJ1-6, with unresolved D. The CDR3 is made up of 14 amino acids. Germline V lookup: CDR1 ENHRY, CDR2 SYGVKD. In nucleotides, the CDR3 is TGTGCCATCAGTGCTGGAGAGTTTAATCCACCCCTCCACTTT. This codes for CAISAGEFNPPLHF.

V is TRBV18 and J is TRBJ1-2, with unresolved D. The length of the CDR3 is 15 residues. Germline V CDR1 and CDR2: KGHSH, LQKENI. The V and J ends lost 0 bases and 0 bases respectively, with 8 bases between them. The CDR3 here is CASSPPGDTNYGYTF. The DNA for the CDR3 is TGTGCCAGCTCACCACCGGGAGATACTAACTATGGCTACACCTTC.